A selection of T cell receptor beta chains follows, all from one sample in a study of T cell responses to AZD1222 COVID-19 vaccine. The table came from immunoSEQ multiplex PCR; TCRdb's copy has only in-frame clones and leaves some out. Of more than 65,000 clones listed, approximately 87% are singletons. The sequencing used peripheral blood, collected on day 0 of AZD1222 vaccination. The receptors originated from an adult in good health. CDR3s include the opening cysteine and the closing phenylalanine or tryptophan. A D gene is named only where the DNA matches it firmly. Clone sizes are given selectively: once, few, many, or a class where the clone is expanded.

V: TRBV4-1
J: TRBJ1-4
D: -
size: -
CDR3: CASSQVNSIGEKLFF
DNA: TGCGCCAGCAGCCAAGTCAACTCAATCGGGGAAAAACTGTTTTTT

V: TRBV9
J: TRBJ2-2
D: -
size: -
CDR3: CASSVDFDGELFF
DNA: TGTGCCAGCAGCGTAGATTTTGACGGGGAGCTGTTTTTT

V: TRBV6-1
J: TRBJ1-5
D: -
size: few
CDR3: CASSDHGGATNQPQHF
DNA: TGTGCCAGCAGTGACCATGGGGGGGCGACTAATCAGCCCCAGCATTTT

V: TRBV27
J: TRBJ2-2
D: TRBD2
size: once
CDR3: CASSLGLPFGGVNTGELFF
DNA: TGTGCCAGCAGTTTAGGACTCCCCTTCGGGGGGGTTAACACCGGGGAGCTGTTTTTT

V: TRBV9
J: TRBJ2-7
D: -
size: -
CDR3: CASSFTGFAEQYF
DNA: TGTGCCAGCAGCTTCACGGGCTTTGCGGAGCAGTACTTC

V: TRBV24-1
J: TRBJ2-6
D: -
size: few
CDR3: CATSGRGGYSGANVLTF
DNA: TGTGCCACCAGTGGCAGAGGGGGTTACTCTGGGGCCAACGTCCTGACTTTC

V: TRBV5-1
J: TRBJ1-1
D: -
size: -
CDR3: CASSSSGTLNTEAFF
DNA: TGCGCCAGCAGCTCCTCCGGGACACTGAACACTGAAGCTTTCTTT

V: TRBV28
J: TRBJ2-2
D: -
size: few
CDR3: CASSSPGGGTGELFF
DNA: TGTGCCAGCAGTTCCCCAGGAGGTGGCACCGGGGAGCTGTTTTTT

V: TRBV5-1
J: TRBJ1-3
D: -
size: -
CDR3: CASRPPQPPGNTIYF
DNA: TGCGCCAGCAGACCGCCCCAGCCCCCTGGAAACACCATATATTTT

V: TRBV19
J: TRBJ1-6
D: -
size: -
CDR3: CASRGPNSPLHF
DNA: TGTGCCAGCAGGGGACCTAATTCACCCCTCCACTTT

V: TRBV5-8
J: TRBJ1-4
D: TRBD1
size: -
CDR3: CASIERDRVNEKLFF
DNA: TGTGCCAGCATCGAACGGGACAGAGTTAATGAAAAACTGTTTTTT

V: TRBV7-9
J: TRBJ2-1
D: -
size: many
CDR3: CASTSYNEQFF
DNA: TGTGCCAGCACCTCCTACAATGAGCAGTTCTTC

V: TRBV5-5
J: TRBJ1-5
D: TRBD1
size: -
CDR3: CASSLADRGGNQPQHF
DNA: TGTGCCAGCAGCTTGGCCGACAGGGGCGGAAATCAGCCCCAGCATTTT

V: TRBV28
J: TRBJ1-5
D: -
size: -
CDR3: CASRSEDRYNQPQHF
DNA: TGTGCCAGCAGGTCAGAAGACAGGTACAATCAGCCCCAGCATTTT

V: TRBV7-2
J: TRBJ2-1
D: -
size: -
CDR3: CASSLTDHNEQFF
DNA: TGTGCCAGCAGCTTAACGGACCACAATGAGCAGTTCTTC

V: TRBV3-1/TRBV3-2
J: TRBJ2-1
D: -
size: -
CDR3: CASSQGPETYNEQFF
DNA: TGTGCCAGCAGCCAAGGACCCGAGACCTACAATGAGCAGTTCTTC

V: TRBV7-8
J: TRBJ2-2
D: TRBD1
size: -
CDR3: CASSMGTGWTGELFF
DNA: TGTGCCAGCAGCATGGGGACAGGGTGGACCGGGGAGCTGTTTTTT

V: TRBV7-9
J: TRBJ2-5
D: TRBD1
size: -
CDR3: CASSPDRGQETQYF
DNA: TGTGCCAGCAGCCCCGACAGGGGCCAAGAGACCCAGTACTTC

V: TRBV20-1
J: TRBJ2-7
D: TRBD2
size: -
CDR3: CSASREGHEQYF
DNA: TGCAGTGCTAGTCGGGAGGGGCACGAGCAGTACTTC

V: TRBV5-6
J: TRBJ1-4
D: TRBD1
size: -
CDR3: CASSFGTAGEKLFF
DNA: TGTGCCAGCAGCTTCGGGACAGCTGGAGAAAAACTGTTTTTT

V: TRBV6-5
J: TRBJ1-2
D: TRBD1
size: -
CDR3: CASSYAGTGGYGYTF
DNA: TGTGCCAGCAGTTACGCCGGGACAGGAGGCTATGGCTACACCTTC

V: TRBV19
J: TRBJ1-1
D: TRBD1
size: -
CDR3: CASSIGQGAPGTEAFF
DNA: TGTGCCAGTAGTATAGGACAGGGGGCTCCGGGCACTGAAGCTTTCTTT

V: TRBV19
J: TRBJ2-2
D: -
size: -
CDR3: CASSIEGTGGELFF
DNA: TGTGCCAGTAGTATAGAAGGGACGGGCGGGGAGCTGTTTTTT